Below, 8 T cell receptor beta chains from the same sample are listed, as sequenced in a study of T cell responses to AZD1222 COVID-19 vaccine. TCRdb's copy holds only in-frame clones and misses some; the assay was immunoSEQ multiplex PCR. This sample has about 130,000 clones, with over 70% found just once. This specimen consisted of peripheral blood, obtained on day 0 of AZD1222 vaccination. The origin of the receptors is an adult in good health.

The V gene is TRBV7-6, the J gene TRBJ2-5; D ambiguous. Germline assignment: CDR1 SGHVS and CDR2 FNYEAQ. The CDR3 length is 12 residues. V gave up 4 bases and J gave up 5 bases, with 8 bases separating them. The CDR3 is CASSSVRETQYF. For the CDR3, the DNA is TGTGCCAGCAGCTCTGTTCGGGAGACCCAGTACTTC. Full variable domain (missing parts from reference TRBV7-6 and TRBJ2-5): GAGVSQSPRYKVTKRGQDVALRCDPISGHVSLYWYRQALGQGPEFLTYFNYEAQQDKSGLPNDRFSAERPEGSISTLTIQRTEQRDSAMYRCASSSVRETQYFGPGTRLLVL.

The gene calls are TRBV2 and TRBJ2-1, with D unresolved. The CDR3 length is 11 residues. Germline V gene sequence: CDR1 SNHLY, CDR2 FYNNEI. Trimming cost V 3 bases and J 3 bases, with 0 bases left between them. The CDR3 DNA reads TGTGCCAGCAGTGACTACAATGAGCAGTTCTTC. It translates to CASSDYNEQFF.

The CDR3 here is CASSGTGGDQPQHF. CDR3 DNA sequence: TGTGCCAGCAGTGGGACAGGGGGCGATCAGCCCCAGCATTTT. This chain connects TRBV2 to TRBJ1-5, with TRBD1 identical over 11 bases. Looked up from germline, CDR1 is SNHLY and CDR2 is FYNNEI. The CDR3 consists of 14 residues. V shed 4 bases and J 5 bases; nucleotides not matched to a gene: 1.

The rearrangement links TRBV4-1 to TRBJ2-2; possible D gene TRBD2, 6 bases. V lost 4 bases to trimming and J lost 4 bases, with 13 bases between them. Per the germline V gene, CDR1 is MGHRA and CDR2 is YSYEKL. CDR3 length equals 15 residues. CDR3 coding DNA: TGCGCCAGCAGCCTTAGCGGTACGAGCACCGGGGAGCTGTTTTTT. This sequence encodes CASSLSGTSTGELFF.

The rearrangement links TRBV7-2 to TRBJ1-5, with a possible D match to TRBD1 (5 bases). The CDR3 loop spans 18 amino acids. Germline V lookup: CDR1 SGHTA, CDR2 FQGNSA. The V end lost 2 bases, the J end lost 2 bases, and 19 bases lay between the germline ends. The CDR3 DNA reads as TGTGCCAGCAGCTTATATTGGCGGCAGGGCGCTGGCAATCAGCCCCAGCATTTT. Protein: CASSLYWRQGAGNQPQHF.

The chain combines TRBV3-1 (or the pseudogene TRBV3-2) with TRBJ1-4; no definite D call. V shed 0 bases and J shed 5 bases, with 10 bases lying between them. The germline V gene has CDR1 LGHDT and CDR2 YNNKEL (reference sequence). This CDR3 is 15 amino acids long. CDR3 nucleotide sequence: TGTGCCAGCAGCCAAGATCGGGAAGACAATGAAAAACTGTTTTTT. Its translation: CASSQDREDNEKLFF.

The CDR3 bases are TGTGCCAGCAGCTTTTCTATGTCAACTGAAGCTTTCTTT. It specifies CASSFSMSTEAFF. V and J are TRBV5-5 and TRBJ1-1; no reliable D call. Germline CDR1 is SGHKS and CDR2 is YYEKEE (reference sequence). The CDR3 is made up of 13 amino acids. Trimming left V 2 bases short and J 5 bases short, with 10 bases between. The full variable domain, rest sourced from reference TRBV5-5 and TRBJ1-1, is DAGVTQSPTHLIKTRGQQVTLRCSPISGHKSVSWYQQVLGQGPQFIFQYYEKEERGRGNFPDRFSARQFPNYSSELNVNALLLGDSALYLCASSFSMSTEAFFGQGTRLTVV.

This chain joins TRBV7-2 and TRBJ2-1; 11 bases are a match to TRBD2. CDR1 and CDR2 from the germline V gene are SGHTA and FQGNSA. V was pared by 1 base and J by 0 bases, with 8 bases of the junction left unmatched. The CDR3 is 19 residues long. CDR3 nucleotides: TGTGCCAGCAGCTTAGGTGCTAGCGGGGGGATTCACTCCTACAATGAGCAGTTCTTC. Its protein is CASSLGASGGIHSYNEQFF.